These 6 T cell receptor beta chains share one sample of origin, sequenced in a study of response to subunit inactivated influenza vaccine. From the RT-PCR reads, TCRdb called clonotypes with MiXCR, one entry per CDR3 protein. Of hundreds of thousands of distinct CDR3 sequences listed, 12% to 15% are singletons. Sequencing was performed on PBMCs from blood, taken around 15 days before vaccination. The receptors come from a man aged 50 to 60 who received an inactivated influenza vaccine.

The rearrangement joins TRBV5-1 to TRBJ2-1, with D maybe TRBD1 (6 bases). The germline V gene encodes CDR1 SGHRS and CDR2 YFSETQ. Trimming stripped 0 bases from V and 11 bases from J, with 18 bases between. This CDR3 has 15 residues. The CDR3 DNA reads TGCGCCAGCAGCTTGGTTCTGGGGGCTAGCTCAAAGCAGTTCTTC. Its protein product is CASSLVLGASSKQFF.

Ten or more counts support this clonotype. The V gene is TRBV5-1, the J gene TRBJ2-1; 11 positions agree with TRBD2. V trimming: 1 base; J trimming: 4 bases; junction bases outside the gene matches: 4. CDR1 and CDR2 from the germline V gene are SGHRS and YFSETQ. The CDR3 totals 16 residues. CDR3 sequence reads: CASSLLTSGGYNEQFF. CDR3 DNA: TGCGCCAGCAGCTTGCTAACTAGCGGGGGATACAATGAGCAGTTCTTC.

Only a few counts were recorded for this clonotype. The V and J genes are TRBV4-2 and TRBJ2-7; 7 positions agree with TRBD1. CDR1 and CDR2 (germline): LGHNA, YNFKEQ. CDR3 length: 15 residues. The V and J ends lost 1 base and 5 bases, in that order; junction bases with no gene match: 8. CDR3 sequence (DNA): TGTGCCAGCAGCCAAGGGACAGGCGGCTCGAACGAGCAGTACTTC. It specifies CASSQGTGGSNEQYF.

The J gene is TRBJ2-4, the V gene TRBV7-9; D not certain. CDR3 length: 17 residues. The V end lost 4 bases, the J end lost 0 bases, and 16 bases lay between the germline ends. Per germline, CDR1 SEHNR and CDR2 FQNEAQ (reference sequence). The CDR3 DNA follows: TGTGCCAGCAGCTCAGCCCCTAACACCTTAGCCAAAAACATTCAGTACTTC. Translation gives CASSSAPNTLAKNIQYF.

This clonotype was counted only a few times. The CDR3: CASSSLAGGSSVEQYF. DNA for the CDR3: TGTGCCAGCAGCTCCCTAGCTGGCGGGAGCTCCGTCGAGCAGTACTTC. This rearrangement joins TRBV7-2 to TRBJ2-7, with 7 bases matching TRBD2. Germline values: CDR1 SGHTA, CDR2 FQGNSA. The CDR3 contains 16 residues. The trim removed 4 bases at V and 6 bases at J, leaving 15 bases unmatched.

The gene calls are TRBV29-1 and TRBJ1-1; perhaps TRBD1 as D (6 bases). Per germline, CDR1 SQVTM and CDR2 ANQGSEA. CDR3 size: 13 residues. The V end was cut by 2 bases, the J end by 1 base, with 8 bases between. The CDR3 region is CSVERQANTEAFF. CDR3 coding DNA: TGCAGCGTTGAAAGACAGGCGAACACTGAAGCTTTCTTT.